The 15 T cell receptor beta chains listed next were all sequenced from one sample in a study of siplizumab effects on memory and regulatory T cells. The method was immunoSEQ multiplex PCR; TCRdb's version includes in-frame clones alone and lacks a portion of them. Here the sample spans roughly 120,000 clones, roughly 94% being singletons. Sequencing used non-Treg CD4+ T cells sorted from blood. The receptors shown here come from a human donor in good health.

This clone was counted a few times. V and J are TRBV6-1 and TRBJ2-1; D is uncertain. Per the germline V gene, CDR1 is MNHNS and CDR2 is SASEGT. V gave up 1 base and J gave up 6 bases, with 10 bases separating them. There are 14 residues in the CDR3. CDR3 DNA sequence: TGTGCCAGCAGTGAAGGGATAGGCCCCAATGAGCAGTTCTTC. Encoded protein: CASSEGIGPNEQFF.

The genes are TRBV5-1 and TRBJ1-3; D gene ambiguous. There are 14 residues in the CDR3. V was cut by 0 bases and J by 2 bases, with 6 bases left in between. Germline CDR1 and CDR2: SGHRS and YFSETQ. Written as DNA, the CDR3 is TGCGCCAGCAGCTTGGGAGGGACTGGAAACACCATATATTTT. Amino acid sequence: CASSLGGTGNTIYF.

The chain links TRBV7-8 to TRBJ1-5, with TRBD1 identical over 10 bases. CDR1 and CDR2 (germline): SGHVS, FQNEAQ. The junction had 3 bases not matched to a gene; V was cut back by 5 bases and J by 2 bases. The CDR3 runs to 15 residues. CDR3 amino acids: CASSAGTGGNQPQHF. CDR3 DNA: TGTGCCAGCAGCGCCGGGACAGGGGGCAATCAGCCCCAGCATTTT.

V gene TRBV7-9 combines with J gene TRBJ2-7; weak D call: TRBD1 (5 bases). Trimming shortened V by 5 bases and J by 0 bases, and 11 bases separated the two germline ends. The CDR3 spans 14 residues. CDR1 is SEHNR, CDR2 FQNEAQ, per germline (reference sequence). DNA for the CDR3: TGTGCCAGCAGCCCCCGACAGAACTCCTACGAGCAGTACTTC. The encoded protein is CASSPRQNSYEQYF.

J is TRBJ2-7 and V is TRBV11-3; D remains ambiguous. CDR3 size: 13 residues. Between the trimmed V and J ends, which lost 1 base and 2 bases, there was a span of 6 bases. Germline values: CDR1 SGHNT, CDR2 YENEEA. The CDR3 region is CASSLGAAYEQYF. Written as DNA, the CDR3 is TGTGCCAGCAGCTTAGGGGCAGCCTACGAGCAGTACTTC.

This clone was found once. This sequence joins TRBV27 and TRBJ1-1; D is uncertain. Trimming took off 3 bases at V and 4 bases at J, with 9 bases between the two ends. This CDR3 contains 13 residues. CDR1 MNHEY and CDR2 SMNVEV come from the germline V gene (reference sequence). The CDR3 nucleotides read TGTGCCAGCAGTTTTCGGAGGGCCACTGAAGCTTTCTTT. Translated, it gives CASSFRRATEAFF.

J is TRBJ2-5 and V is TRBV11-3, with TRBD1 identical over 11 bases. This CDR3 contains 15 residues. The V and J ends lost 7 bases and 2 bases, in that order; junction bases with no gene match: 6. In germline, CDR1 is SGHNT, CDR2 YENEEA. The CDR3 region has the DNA TGTGCCAGCACCCCGGGACAGGGGGAACAAGAGACCCAGTACTTC. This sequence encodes CASTPGQGEQETQYF. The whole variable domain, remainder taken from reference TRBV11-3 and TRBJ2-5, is EAGVVQSPRYKIIEKKQPVAFWCNPISGHNTLYWYLQNLGQGPELLIRYENEEAVDDSQLPKDRFSAERLKGVDSTLKIQPAELGDSAVYLCASTPGQGEQETQYFGPGTRLLVL.

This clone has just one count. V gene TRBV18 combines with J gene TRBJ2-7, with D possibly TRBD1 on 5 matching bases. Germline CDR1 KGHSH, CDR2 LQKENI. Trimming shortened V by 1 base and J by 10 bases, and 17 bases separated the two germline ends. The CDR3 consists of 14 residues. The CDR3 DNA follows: TGTGCCAGCTCACCACGGAGCCAGGGTGACGTCCAGTACTTC. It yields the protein CASSPRSQGDVQYF.

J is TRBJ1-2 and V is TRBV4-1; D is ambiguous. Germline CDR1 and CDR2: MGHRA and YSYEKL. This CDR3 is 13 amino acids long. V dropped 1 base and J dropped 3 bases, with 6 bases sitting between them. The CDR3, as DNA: TGCGCCAGCAGCCAAGTGCCCTACTATGGCTACACCTTC. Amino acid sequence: CASSQVPYYGYTF.

The CDR3 sequence: CASGTGSEKLFF. CDR3 DNA sequence: TGTGCCAGCGGGACAGGGAGTGAAAAACTGTTTTTT. The chain uses TRBV6-1 and TRBJ1-4; 9 nucleotides line up with TRBD1. The CDR3 runs to 12 residues. From germline, CDR1 is MNHNS and CDR2 SASEGT. Trimming took 8 bases from V and 7 from J; bases not matched to a gene: 2.

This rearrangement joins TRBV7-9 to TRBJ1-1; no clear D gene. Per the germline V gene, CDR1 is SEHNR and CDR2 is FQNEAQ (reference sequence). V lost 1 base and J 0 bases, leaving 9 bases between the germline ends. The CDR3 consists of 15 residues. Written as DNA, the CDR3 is TGTGCCAGCAGCTTAGAAGGATGGCTGAACACTGAAGCTTTCTTT. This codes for CASSLEGWLNTEAFF.

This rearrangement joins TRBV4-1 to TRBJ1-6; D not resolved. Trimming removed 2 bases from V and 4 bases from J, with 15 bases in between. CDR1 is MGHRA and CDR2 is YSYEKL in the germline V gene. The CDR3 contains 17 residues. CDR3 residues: CASSQNTGSRYNSPLHF. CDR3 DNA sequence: TGCGCCAGCAGCCAAAACACCGGGTCAAGGTATAATTCACCCCTCCACTTT.

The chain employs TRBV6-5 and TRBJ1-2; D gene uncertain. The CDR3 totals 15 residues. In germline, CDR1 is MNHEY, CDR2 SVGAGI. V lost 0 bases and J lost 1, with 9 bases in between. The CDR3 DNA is TGTGCCAGCAGTTACTCGACGGCAGATAACTATGGCTACACCTTC. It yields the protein CASSYSTADNYGYTF.

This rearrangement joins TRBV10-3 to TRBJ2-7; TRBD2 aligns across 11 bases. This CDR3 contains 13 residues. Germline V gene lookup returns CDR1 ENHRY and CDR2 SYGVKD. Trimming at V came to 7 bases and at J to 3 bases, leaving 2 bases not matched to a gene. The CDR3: CAITGTSGYEQYF. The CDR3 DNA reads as TGTGCCATCACCGGGACTAGCGGCTACGAGCAGTACTTC.

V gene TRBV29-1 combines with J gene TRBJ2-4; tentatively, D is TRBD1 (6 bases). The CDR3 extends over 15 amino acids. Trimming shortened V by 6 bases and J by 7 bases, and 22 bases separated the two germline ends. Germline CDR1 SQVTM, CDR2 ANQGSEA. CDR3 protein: CSVEPGEGGKNIQYF. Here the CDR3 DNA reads TGCAGCGTCGAACCAGGGGAAGGCGGAAAGAACATTCAGTACTTC.